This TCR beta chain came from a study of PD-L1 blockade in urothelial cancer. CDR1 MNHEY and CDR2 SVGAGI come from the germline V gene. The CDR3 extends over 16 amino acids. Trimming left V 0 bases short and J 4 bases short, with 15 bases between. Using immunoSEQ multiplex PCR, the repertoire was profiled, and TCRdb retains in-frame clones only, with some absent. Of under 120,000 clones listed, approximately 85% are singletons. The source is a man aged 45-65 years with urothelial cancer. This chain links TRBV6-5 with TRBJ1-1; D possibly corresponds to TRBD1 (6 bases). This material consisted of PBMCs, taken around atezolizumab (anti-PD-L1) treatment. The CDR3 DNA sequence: TGTGCCAGCAGTTACTCAGGGGGGGCATTTTTCACTGAAGCTTTCTTT. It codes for CASSYSGGAFFTEAFF.